The present T cell receptor beta chain was sequenced within a study of blood T cell repertoires in COVID-19. At the level of the study: Whether acute or convalescent, the COVID-19 samples came from the United States, Italy and Spain.

Enrolment of Seattle patients took place during active infection, and they were followed longitudinally. In the original analysis: Amplification of reference gene primers was used by the study to estimate nucleated cell counts. Some clones are missing from TCRdb's copy, which holds only in-frame ones; the method was immunoSEQ multiplex PCR. D and trimming come from the DNA, and the V and J calls and clone size come from that table. The table lists around 100,000 clones, roughly 90% of them singletons. The sequencing input was peripheral blood. This clonotype was obtained from a man between 60 and 70 years old with COVID-19, enrolled during active disease.

The chain's CDR3 is CASSYGQATDTQYF. Written as DNA, the CDR3 is TGTGCCAGCAGTTACGGACAGGCCACAGATACGCAGTATTTT. V and J are TRBV6-5 and TRBJ2-3; 7 bases agree with TRBD1. Germline CDR1 reads MNHEY; CDR2 reads SVGAGI. J was trimmed by 2 bases and V by 2 bases; bases with no gene match: 1. This CDR3 spans 14 amino acids.